One and the same sample provided the 24 T cell receptor beta chains below, sequenced in a study of T cells after yellow fever vaccination. MiXCR, applied by TCRdb to the 5' RACE reads, yields one record per CDR3 protein. The sample has about 630,000 distinct CDR3 sequences; about 12% are singletons. Sample: PBMCs, taken on the day of the yellow fever booster vaccination. The receptors originated from a man in his thirties or forties who received the YFV17D yellow fever vaccine.

V usage is TRBV19 and J usage is TRBJ1-2; weak D call: TRBD1 (6 bases). The germline V and J ends were trimmed by 9 bases and 6 bases, with 11 bases remaining between them. The germline V gene encodes CDR1 LNHDA and CDR2 SQIVND (reference sequence). The CDR3 has 11 residues. CDR3 sequence reads: CARQGMDGYTF. Written as DNA, the CDR3 is TGTGCCAGGCAGGGGATGGATGGCTACACCTTC.

This clonotype was counted at least ten times. J is TRBJ1-6 and V is TRBV20-1; 10 bases align to TRBD1. Germline V gene data show CDR1 as DFQATT and CDR2 as SNEGSKA (reference sequence). This CDR3 has 15 amino acids. V was clipped by 1 base and J by 10 bases; unmatched bases: 7. The CDR3 spells CSARARTGGGSPLHF. The CDR3 DNA follows: TGCAGTGCTAGAGCCAGGACAGGGGGGGGATCACCCCTCCACTTT.

This clonotype was seen more than once but under ten times. The V gene is TRBV14, the J gene TRBJ2-7; the D is unclear. The CDR3 totals 12 residues. The germline gives CDR1 SGHDN, CDR2 FVKESK. Between the trimmed V and J ends, which lost 1 base and 5 bases, there was a span of 6 bases. The CDR3 sequence is CASSQVHHEQYF. The CDR3, as DNA: TGTGCCAGCAGCCAAGTGCACCACGAGCAGTACTTC.

This clonotype was counted a few times. The rearrangement uses TRBV20-1 and TRBJ1-1; D ambiguous. Trimming cost V 6 bases and J 0 bases, with 5 bases left between them. CDR1 is DFQATT and CDR2 is SNEGSKA in the germline V gene (reference sequence). This CDR3 contains 11 residues. The chain's CDR3 is CSAKMNTEAFF. The CDR3 DNA reads as TGCAGTGCCAAAATGAACACTGAAGCTTTCTTT.

Remarks on this clonotype: Germline is not matched at one junction end, which may reflect a read error. The V and J genes are TRBV9 and TRBJ2-3; no reliable D call. There are 17 residues in the CDR3. Germline V gene data show CDR1 as SGDLS and CDR2 as YYNGEE. CDR3 nucleotide sequence: TGTGCCAGCAGCGTAGACTTGGGCTCGACTTCCACAGATCCGCAGTATTTT. Amino acid sequence: CASSVDLGSTSTDPQYF.

The V gene is TRBV18, the J gene TRBJ2-3; D is perhaps TRBD2 (7 bases). Germline V CDR1 and CDR2: KGHSH, LQKENI. V gave up 0 bases and J gave up 4 bases, with 14 bases separating them. The CDR3 is made up of 16 amino acids. Here the CDR3 reads CASSPPAGWGPDTQYF. The DNA for the CDR3 is TGTGCCAGCTCACCACCAGCGGGATGGGGGCCAGATACGCAGTATTTT.

This clonotype showed up just a few times. The genes are TRBV11-2 and TRBJ2-1; tentatively, D is TRBD2 (7 bases). CDR1 and CDR2 (germline): SGHAT, FQNNGV. The CDR3 covers 15 residues. V lost 4 bases and J lost 4, with 14 bases in between. The CDR3 DNA is TGTGCCAGCAGCTCGGGAAGGGGGGGATACAATGAGCAGTTCTTC. Translating gives CASSSGRGGYNEQFF. Based on the CDR3 plus reference TRBV11-2 and TRBJ2-1, the full variable domain is EAGVAQSPRYKIIEKRQSVAFWCNPISGHATLYWYQQILGQGPKLLIQFQNNGVVDDSQLPKDRFSAERLKGVDSTLKIQPAKLEDSAVYLCASSSGRGGYNEQFFGPGTRLTVL.

This clonotype was seen many times. The chain has TRBV7-9 and TRBJ2-5; D unclear. CDR3 length: 13 residues. Per the germline V gene, CDR1 is SEHNR and CDR2 is FQNEAQ (reference sequence). Deletions cut 1 base from V and 2 bases from J, with 5 bases between. The CDR3 nucleotides are TGTGCCAGCAGCTTAGAAGCGCAAGAGACCCAGTACTTC. Protein product: CASSLEAQETQYF.

CDR3 region: CASSQPDRDHSFTF. The CDR3 DNA is TGCGCCAGCAGCCAACCGGACAGGGATCATAGCTTCACCTTC. This chain connects TRBV4-3 to TRBJ1-2; 8 bases align to TRBD1. CDR3 size: 14 residues. V was pared by 2 bases and J by 13 bases, with 12 bases of the junction left unmatched. Germline V gene lookup returns CDR1 LGHNA and CDR2 YSLEER.

This clonotype was detected only once. The chain is built from TRBV7-2 and TRBJ2-7, with D tentatively TRBD2 (6 bases). The V end was cut by 0 bases, the J end by 7 bases, with 16 bases between. Germline V gene lookup returns CDR1 SGHTA and CDR2 FQGNSA. CDR3 length equals 15 residues. CDR3 amino acids: CASSLAGGPAREQYF. Written as DNA, the CDR3 is TGTGCCAGCAGCTTAGCGGGGGGACCGGCCCGGGAGCAGTACTTC.

The chain combines TRBV7-3 with TRBJ2-1, with a tentative D call TRBD2 (5 bases). This CDR3 spans 15 amino acids. Per germline, CDR1 SGHTA and CDR2 FQGTGA. The V and J ends lost 5 bases and 6 bases respectively, with 17 bases between them. The CDR3 nucleotides read TGTGCCAGCAGCCCTGTGGCTGGCGGGCCCAATGAGCAGTTCTTC. Translated, it gives CASSPVAGGPNEQFF. The variable domain in full, completed from reference TRBV7-3 and TRBJ2-1, reads GAGVSQTPSNKVTEKGKYVELRCDPISGHTALYWYRQSLGQGPEFLIYFQGTGAADDSGLPNDRFFAVRPEGSVSTLKIQRTERGDSAVYLCASSPVAGGPNEQFFGPGTRLTVL.

The table lists this clonotype with many counts. V is TRBV11-2 and J is TRBJ1-1; 8 nucleotides match TRBD1. V dropped 10 bases and J dropped 6; count of bases not matched to a gene: 10. CDR1 and CDR2 (germline): SGHAT, FQNNGV. The CDR3 loop spans 13 amino acids. The CDR3 spells CATSRQGNAEAFF. The CDR3 DNA sequence: TGTGCCACTTCGCGACAGGGGAATGCTGAAGCTTTCTTT. Looking up the rest from reference TRBV11-2 and TRBJ1-1 gives the full variable domain: EAGVAQSPRYKIIEKRQSVAFWCNPISGHATLYWYQQILGQGPKLLIQFQNNGVVDDSQLPKDRFSAERLKGVDSTLKIQPAKLEDSAVYLCATSRQGNAEAFFGQGTRLTVV.

This chain links TRBV20-1 with TRBJ2-3, with TRBD2 as a possible D gene (5 bases). Trimming took off 6 bases at V and 4 bases at J, with 17 bases between the two ends. Germline CDR1 reads DFQATT; CDR2 reads SNEGSKA (reference sequence). CDR3 size: 14 residues. The DNA for the CDR3 is TGCAGTGCACTAAAGATAGAGGGTTCAGATACGCAGTATTTT. This encodes CSALKIEGSDTQYF.

The chain joins TRBV5-4 to TRBJ2-5; 8 positions match TRBD2. Germline V gene lookup returns CDR1 SGHNT and CDR2 YYREEE (reference sequence). Unmatched junction bases numbered 14, after V lost 4 bases and J lost 6 bases. The CDR3 sequence is 16 residues long. Here the CDR3 reads CASSPNGLADIKTQYF. The CDR3 DNA follows: TGTGCCAGCAGCCCAAACGGACTAGCAGATATCAAGACCCAGTACTTC.

The chain couples TRBV20-1 to TRBJ2-5, with D possibly being TRBD1 (5 bases). Trimming stripped 3 bases from V and 1 base from J, with 6 bases between. Germline V gives CDR1 DFQATT, CDR2 SNEGSKA (reference sequence). The CDR3 loop spans 12 amino acids. CDR3 coding DNA: TGCAGTGCTAGTCAGGGCCAAGAGACCCAGTACTTC. The encoded protein is CSASQGQETQYF.

This clonotype was seen more than once but under ten times. The chain joins TRBV7-3 to TRBJ2-3; possibly TRBD1 for D (6 bases). In germline, CDR1 is SGHTA, CDR2 FQGTGA. Between the trimmed V and J ends, which lost 4 bases and 0 bases, there was a span of 11 bases. This CDR3 comprises 15 residues. The CDR3 spells CASSSTGYSTDTQYF. As DNA, the CDR3 is TGTGCCAGCAGCTCAACAGGGTATAGCACAGATACGCAGTATTTT.

This clonotype was detected a few times. The rearrangement uses TRBV7-2 and TRBJ2-2; D not resolved. Germline lookup yields CDR1 SGHTA and CDR2 FQGNSA. Trimming cost V 7 bases and J 5 bases, with 17 bases left between them. This CDR3 is built from 15 residues. The DNA for the CDR3 is TGTGCCAGCACCCTCTGGGATCGGGTAACCGGGGAGCTGTTTTTT. Its protein product is CASTLWDRVTGELFF.

This clonotype was observed a few times. The gene calls are TRBV6-2 or TRBV6-3 and TRBJ2-1, with 9 bases lining up with TRBD2. Trimming removed 4 bases from V and 6 bases from J; junction bases left unmatched: 7. The CDR3 is 15 residues long. Germline assignment: CDR1 MNHEY and CDR2 SVGEGT. CDR3 DNA: TGTGCCAGCAGTTCTACGGGACTAGCAGTCAATGAGCAGTTCTTC. This translates into CASSSTGLAVNEQFF.

The chain employs TRBV7-2 and TRBJ1-1, with 8 bases matching TRBD1. Germline CDR1 and CDR2: SGHTA and FQGNSA. This CDR3 comprises 14 residues. V dropped 6 bases and J dropped 4; count of bases not matched to a gene: 7. The CDR3 spells CASRQQGQATEAFF. CDR3 sequence (DNA): TGTGCCAGCAGGCAACAGGGACAGGCCACTGAAGCTTTCTTT. The full variable domain, completed using reference TRBV7-2 and TRBJ1-1, is GAGVSQSPSNKVTEKGKDVELRCDPISGHTALYWYRQSLGQGLEFLIYFQGNSAPDKSGLPSDRFSAERTGGSVSTLTIQRTQQEDSAVYLCASRQQGQATEAFFGQGTRLTVV.

The chain links TRBV18 to TRBJ2-3; 12 bases agree with TRBD2. The CDR3 consists of 18 residues. Germline V gives CDR1 KGHSH, CDR2 LQKENI. Losses at the gene ends were 4 bases for V and 0 bases for J; bases not matched to a gene: 8. The CDR3 DNA follows: TGTGCCAGCTCACGTCCTAGCGGGAGGGCCTCTAGCACAGATACGCAGTATTTT. Encoded protein: CASSRPSGRASSTDTQYF. The whole variable domain, filled in from reference TRBV18 and TRBJ2-3, reads NAGVMQNPRHLVRRRGQEARLRCSPMKGHSHVYWYRQLPEEGLKFMVYLQKENIIDESGMPKERFSAEFPKEGPSILRIQQVVRGDSAAYFCASSRPSGRASSTDTQYFGPGTRLTVL.

This clonotype was recorded a few times. J is TRBJ2-4 and V is TRBV5-8, with a weak D call TRBD1 (5 bases). This CDR3 contains 17 residues. CDR1 is SGHTS, CDR2 YDEGEE, per germline. Trimming left V 0 bases short and J 1 base short, with 14 bases between. Here the CDR3 reads CASSLVLVSGAKNIQYF. CDR3 coding DNA: TGTGCCAGCAGCTTGGTTTTGGTTTCAGGGGCCAAAAACATTCAGTACTTC.

This clonotype has ten or more counts. The rearrangement uses TRBV5-5 and TRBJ2-7; D unclear. The germline gives CDR1 SGHKS, CDR2 YYEKEE (reference sequence). The germline V and J ends were trimmed by 6 bases and 6 bases, with 13 bases remaining between them. The CDR3 sequence is 12 residues long. Here the CDR3 DNA reads TGTGCCAGCACGAGGCGTCTGGGCGAGCAGTACTTC. Translation: CASTRRLGEQYF.

J is TRBJ2-1 and V is TRBV7-2; TRBD2 matches 7 bases. The germline V gene has CDR1 SGHTA and CDR2 FQGNSA. This CDR3 region has 16 residues. V trimming: 5 bases; J trimming: 1 base; junction bases outside the gene matches: 8. CDR3 in DNA: TGTGCCAGCAGCACTCGGACTAGAAGGTCCTACAATGAGCAGTTCTTC. It encodes CASSTRTRRSYNEQFF.

A word on this clonotype: An end of the junction differs from the germline gene, which may be a read error. The chain uses TRBV24-1 and TRBJ2-1; TRBD2 agrees at 7 bases. Per germline, CDR1 KGHDR and CDR2 SFDVKD. The CDR3 is made up of 14 amino acids. DNA for the CDR3: TGTGCCACCAGTGTGGGGGGGTCTGACAATGAGCTGTTCTTC. It codes for CATSVGGSDNELFF.